Each of the 4 T cell receptor beta chains below was sequenced from the same sample in a study of blood T cell repertoires in COVID-19. The assay was immunoSEQ multiplex PCR, and TCRdb's table has in-frame clones only and misses some. The table has around 80,000 clones, about 87% seen once. The specimen sequenced was peripheral blood. The receptor source for this set is an elderly man with active or convalescent COVID-19.

The rearrangement joins TRBV11-2 to TRBJ2-7; TRBD1 matches at 8 bases. Germline V lookup: CDR1 SGHAT, CDR2 FQNNGV. V was clipped by 5 bases and J by 5 bases; unmatched bases: 5. The CDR3 has 13 residues. CDR3 sequence (DNA): TGTGCCAGCAGCACGGACAGGGACAACGAGCAGTACGTC. This sequence encodes CASSTDRDNEQYV.

V gene TRBV18 combines with J gene TRBJ1-1; D remains ambiguous. The V and J ends lost 7 bases and 0 bases respectively, with 18 bases between them. Per the germline V gene, CDR1 is KGHSH and CDR2 is LQKENI. The CDR3 length is 16 residues. The CDR3 DNA is TGTGCCAGCTTACTCAACGCGCCGACTCTGAACACTGAAGCTTTCTTT. This sequence encodes CASLLNAPTLNTEAFF.

The chain uses TRBV15 and TRBJ1-1; D call uncertain. V shed 0 bases and J shed 11 bases, with 16 bases lying between them. Germline-derived CDR1 and CDR2 are LNHNV and YYDKDF (reference sequence). The CDR3 runs to 14 residues. CDR3: CATSRDGVGSRAFF. In DNA, the CDR3 is TGTGCCACCAGCAGAGATGGGGTAGGGAGTCGGGCTTTCTTT.

This clone came up a few times. This chain links TRBV11-1 with TRBJ1-2; 9 bases map to TRBD1. The V and J ends lost 1 base and 3 bases, in that order; junction bases with no gene match: 0. The CDR3 covers 14 residues. Germline V gene data show CDR1 as SGHAT and CDR2 as FQDESV (reference sequence). The CDR3 loop reads CASSLGTGDYGYTF. The DNA of the CDR3 is TGTGCCAGCAGCTTAGGGACAGGGGACTATGGCTACACCTTC.